Described below is a single TCR beta chain sequence and its context. Germline assignment: CDR1 ENHRY and CDR2 SYGVKD. Losses at the gene ends were 6 bases for V and 0 bases for J; bases not matched to a gene: 8. The CDR3 is made up of 16 amino acids. At the survey level, the v3.0 immunoSEQ assay was run. Here immunoSEQ multiplex PCR was the method, and the copy in TCRdb shows in-frame clones only, minus some. Seen here are tens of thousands of clones, roughly 85% observed once, and the top ten hold roughly 3.5%. The data belong to a study of long-term antiretroviral therapy in people with HIV. Sequences were derived from unsorted PBMCs, sampled 0.8 years before starting antiretroviral therapy. The TCR originated in a man aged 18 to 29 with HIV. The chain employs TRBV10-3 and TRBJ2-3, with 8 bases aligning to TRBD1. CDR3 DNA sequence: TGTGCCATCAGGGCCGGGACAGGCGGTAGCACAGATACGCAGTATTTT. This sequence encodes CAIRAGTGGSTDTQYF.